These 14 T cell receptor beta chains were sequenced from one sample in a study of radiotherapy plus CTLA-4 blockade in lung cancer. This table comes from immunoSEQ multiplex PCR, and its TCRdb copy is limited to in-frame clones, with some not included. The repertoire has approximately 99,000 clones, 88% of them found once; the top ten carry 4.9%. The sequenced sample was peripheral blood, obtained from a patient treated with radiotherapy plus ipilimumab. Every receptor here comes from a human donor with non-small cell lung cancer that progressed on radiotherapy plus ipilimumab.

The V gene is TRBV29-1, the J gene TRBJ1-1, with 9 bases that match TRBD1. The CDR3 covers 13 residues. Germline trimming cut 7 bases from V and 4 bases from J; bases unmatched to any gene: 7. Germline CDR1 SQVTM, CDR2 ANQGSEA. This CDR3 is CSAAQGALTEAFF. The CDR3, as DNA: TGCAGCGCCGCACAGGGGGCACTCACTGAAGCTTTCTTT. The full variable domain, rest sourced from reference TRBV29-1 and TRBJ1-1, is SAVISQKPSRDICQRGTSLTIQCQVDSQVTMMFWYRQQPGQSLTLIATANQGSEATYESGFVIDKFPISRPNLTFSTLTVSNMSPEDSSIYLCSAAQGALTEAFFGQGTRLTVV.

This chain joins TRBV7-3 and TRBJ2-1; no reliable D call. V was pared by 6 bases and J by 9 bases, with 15 bases between. Germline CDR1 is SGHTA and CDR2 is FQGTGA. The CDR3 runs 13 residues. CDR3 coding DNA: TGTGCCAGCAGAGCCGAAGAGGTGGGTGAGCAGTTCTTC. This encodes CASRAEEVGEQFF.

This chain uses TRBV4-2 with TRBJ1-3; D perhaps matches TRBD1 (5 bases). CDR3 size: 18 residues. In germline, CDR1 is LGHNA, CDR2 YNFKEQ. Trimming took off 0 bases at V and 0 bases at J, with 15 bases between the two ends. The CDR3: CASSQEWGTASSGNTIYF. The CDR3, as DNA: TGTGCCAGCAGCCAAGAGTGGGGGACGGCGAGCTCTGGAAACACCATATATTTT.

This rearrangement joins TRBV27 to TRBJ2-1, with TRBD2 matching over 9 bases. CDR3 length equals 15 residues. V was clipped by 4 bases and J by 8 bases; unmatched bases: 9. From germline, CDR1 is MNHEY and CDR2 SMNVEV (reference sequence). CDR3 sequence reads: CASSSGGRAGDEQFF. The CDR3 region has the DNA TGTGCCAGCAGTTCTGGCGGGAGGGCCGGGGATGAGCAGTTCTTC.

The chain recombines TRBV5-1 with TRBJ2-1; D possibly matches TRBD1 or TRBD2 (5 bases each). The CDR3 totals 14 residues. The V end lost 4 bases, the J end lost 8 bases, and 16 bases lay between the germline ends. Germline-derived CDR1 and CDR2 are SGHRS and YFSETQ. For the CDR3, the DNA is TGCGCCAGCAGCCGTCGGGACCCCCTGGATGAGCAGTTCTTC. Protein sequence: CASSRRDPLDEQFF.

The V gene is TRBV6-6, the J gene TRBJ2-3; the D gene is possibly TRBD2 (6 bases). Deletions cut 8 bases from V and 1 base from J, with 16 bases between. CDR3 length equals 15 residues. Germline CDR1 and CDR2: MNHNY and SVGAGI (reference sequence). The CDR3 spells CASLNGRRGTDTQYF. DNA for the CDR3: TGTGCCAGCTTAAACGGGAGAAGGGGCACAGATACGCAGTATTTT.

Here the CDR3 reads CTSSQDGREGVCEQYF. CDR3 DNA sequence: TGCACCAGCAGCCAAGATGGACGTGAGGGGGTTTGCGAGCAGTACTTC. This chain joins TRBV1 and TRBJ2-7; the table's D gene call, TRBD1, was not cross checked with the DNA. TRBV1 is flagged as a pseudogene. The CDR3 is 16 amino acids.

The rearrangement uses TRBV2 and TRBJ1-1; D gene ambiguous. This CDR3 has 14 residues. Germline V gives CDR1 SNHLY, CDR2 FYNNEI. Trimming removed 8 bases at V and 0 bases at J, with 13 bases between. Here the CDR3 reads CASGLRTVNTEAFF. In nucleotides, the CDR3 is TGTGCCAGCGGTCTCCGCACTGTGAACACTGAAGCTTTCTTT.

The chain uses TRBV2 and TRBJ2-4, with TRBD2 matching 9 bases. This CDR3 has 17 residues. Per germline, CDR1 SNHLY and CDR2 FYNNEI. V shed 0 bases and J 2 bases; nucleotides not matched to a gene: 5. The CDR3 here is CASSEAGGRASKNIQYF. The CDR3 DNA reads TGTGCCAGCAGTGAAGCGGGCGGGAGGGCGTCCAAAAACATTCAGTACTTC.

The V and J genes are TRBV5-4 and TRBJ1-4, with 8 bases aligning to TRBD1. The CDR3 has 15 residues. The germline gives CDR1 SGHNT, CDR2 YYREEE (reference sequence). The ends lost 4 bases at V and 5 bases at J; junction bases unmatched: 7. The CDR3, as DNA: TGTGCCAGCAGCGAAAGGACAGGGAAGAATGAAAAACTGTTTTTT. This codes for CASSERTGKNEKLFF.

This clone was counted between two and nine times. V gene TRBV18 combines with J gene TRBJ2-7, with 9 bases matching TRBD2. Germline V gene data show CDR1 as KGHSH and CDR2 as LQKENI. The CDR3 has 13 amino acids. J was trimmed by 7 bases and V by 1 base; bases with no gene match: 2. CDR3 protein: CASSPLAGDEQYF. The CDR3 coding sequence is TGTGCCAGCTCACCACTAGCGGGAGATGAGCAGTACTTC.

V is TRBV19 and J is TRBJ2-2; D not resolved. Germline CDR1 and CDR2: LNHDA and SQIVND (reference sequence). The length of the CDR3 is 15 residues. Trimming took 5 bases from V and 5 from J, leaving 15 bases between them. CDR3 amino acids: CASSGNWVKTGELFF. CDR3 bases: TGTGCCAGTAGTGGAAATTGGGTTAAAACCGGGGAGCTGTTTTTT.

The rearrangement joins TRBV19 to TRBJ1-1; D gene ambiguous. Germline CDR1 reads LNHDA; CDR2 reads SQIVND (reference sequence). The CDR3 has 16 residues. The germline V and J ends were trimmed by 6 bases and 1 base, with 18 bases remaining between them. DNA of the CDR3: TGTGCCAGTAGCCACGGGGTCGGGCCTTCGAACACTGAAGCTTTCTTT. Its protein is CASSHGVGPSNTEAFF.

The V call is TRBV5-5, the J call TRBJ2-7; TRBD1 or TRBD2 may be the D gene (6 bases each). The V end lost 0 bases, the J end lost 2 bases, and 12 bases lay between the germline ends. There are 15 residues in the CDR3. CDR1 and CDR2 from the germline V gene are SGHKS and YYEKEE (reference sequence). The CDR3 protein is CASSLEGGTTYEQYF. As DNA, the CDR3 is TGTGCCAGCAGCTTGGAGGGGGGCACGACCTACGAGCAGTACTTC.